In its sample, the clone carrying this TCR beta chain was seen a few times. Its antigen is not identified. This entry comes from a study of cytomegalovirus exposure and HLA in healthy donors. Study-wide points: Beyond CMV serostatus, there was no information to go on about immune exposure. Reports credit the classifier with highly specific, highly sensitive diagnosis of cytomegalovirus status. A cluster of highly shared sequence variants was likely a sequencing artifact.

PCR amplification relied on 60 Vbeta primers (plus 13 Jbeta primers). Clones were read by immunoSEQ multiplex PCR, and TCRdb kept only the in-frame ones, dropping some. Of 99,000 or so clones listed, more than 60% are singletons. CDR3 size: 15 residues. CDR1 and CDR2 (germline): LNHNV, YYDKDF (reference sequence). The V gene lost 1 base and the J gene lost 5 bases, with 14 bases spanning the gap. The sequence was collected from a man aged 30 to 45 in good health and CMV-seronegative. Sequences were obtained from PBMCs. V usage is TRBV15 and J usage is TRBJ2-5; possibly TRBD1 for D (5 bases). The CDR3, as DNA: TGTGCCACCAGCAGAGGGGAAGGGGATGGGGAGACCCAGTACTTC. It specifies CATSRGEGDGETQYF. Complete variable domain (other parts from reference TRBV15 and TRBJ2-5): DAMVIQNPRYQVTQFGKPVTLSCSQTLNHNVMYWYQQKSSQAPKLLFHYYDKDFNNEADTPDNFQSRRPNTSFCFLDIRSPGLGDTAMYLCATSRGEGDGETQYFGPGTRLLVL.